This T cell receptor beta chain was recorded in a study of cytomegalovirus exposure and HLA in healthy donors. Study outcomes and limitations: TCR beta chains numbering some 160 were designated cytomegalovirus-associated. Specificity of three CMV-associated chains for CMV antigens was verified in vitro. Using the classifier, cytomegalovirus status was reportedly diagnosed with high specificity and sensitivity. A later analysis found first-cohort TCR clusters tended to co-occur in the 120 or so validation repertoires.

This table comes from immunoSEQ multiplex PCR, and its TCRdb copy is limited to in-frame clones, with some not included. Here the sample spans around 130,000 clones, roughly nine tenths being singletons. CDR3 length: 13 residues. V was pared by 4 bases and J by 4 bases, with 2 bases of the junction left unmatched. Germline values: CDR1 SGHNT, CDR2 YYREEE (reference sequence). This clone was recorded once. The antigen is unknown. This receptor was obtained from a man younger than 40 in good health and CMV-seronegative. The chain recombines TRBV5-4 with TRBJ1-2; 9 bases map to TRBD1. Sequenced material: PBMCs. CDR3 bases: TGTGCCAGCAGCAAGGGACAGGGCTATGGCTACACCTTC. Translation: CASSKGQGYGYTF.